This T cell receptor beta chain was recorded in a study of blood T cell repertoires in COVID-19. At the level of the study: Specimens from acute and convalescent COVID-19 originated in the United States, Italy and Spain. PBMCs, B-cell-depleted T cells, or T cells provided the cDNA or gDNA that made up the material.

In the source study's methods: Reference gene primers were amplified, and this amplification served to estimate nucleated cell counts. TCRdb's table, derived via immunoSEQ multiplex PCR, lists solely in-frame clones and lacks some. The V and J calls and clone size are taken from that table; D and trimming were inferred from the DNA. The profile covers a few hundred thousand clones, with roughly 87% appearing a single time and 1.9% taken by the ten largest. CDR3 length: 16 amino acids. Germline V gene lookup returns CDR1 LGHDT and CDR2 YNNKEL (reference sequence). Unmatched junction bases numbered 11, after V lost 4 bases and J lost 10 bases.

The receptor was derived from a man aged 40-49 years with active or convalescent COVID-19. Sequencing was performed on peripheral blood. The genes are TRBV3-1 (or the pseudogene TRBV3-2) and TRBJ1-6; 9 bases fit TRBD1. Here the CDR3 reads CASSPHTGQGNSPLHF. The DNA for the CDR3 is TGTGCCAGCAGCCCGCATACGGGACAGGGTAACTCACCCCTCCACTTT.